This T cell receptor (beta chain) was identified in a study of CD8 T cells in Susac syndrome. Random hexamers served to reverse transcribe roughly 0.45 to 1 ug RNA. From the immunoSEQ multiplex PCR reads, TCRdb called clonotypes with MiXCR, one entry per CDR3 protein. The sample consists of over 80,000 distinct CDR3 sequences, 90% to 95% of them appearing once. The CDR3 runs 15 residues. The ends were cut back, 3 bases at V and 2 bases at J, with 14 bases in the middle. CDR1 SGHNT and CDR2 YYREEE come from the germline V gene (reference sequence). CD8+ and CD4+ blood T cells underwent TCR beta sequencing. Controls were age- and sex-matched healthy donors.

The sequence derives from a human donor in good health. Sequenced: CD8+ T cells from PBMCs. The chain combines TRBV5-4 with TRBJ1-1; tentative D call: TRBD1 (5 bases). The CDR3 nucleotides are TGTGCCAGCAGCTCGAACTTACAGGTCAACACTGAAGCTTTCTTT. As protein: CASSSNLQVNTEAFF.